The 20 T cell receptor beta chains below come from one sample, sequenced in a study of cytomegalovirus exposure and HLA in healthy donors. Sequencing was performed with immunoSEQ multiplex PCR; in TCRdb, only in-frame clones are kept and a portion is missing. The repertoire consists of approximately 150,000 clones, with about four fifths occurring once and the leading ten covering roughly 10%. The sample comprised PBMCs. These receptors were obtained from a man aged 30 to 39 in good health and CMV-seropositive.

The rearrangement uses TRBV18 and TRBJ2-2, with 10 bases identical to TRBD1. This CDR3 comprises 14 residues. The germline V gene encodes CDR1 KGHSH and CDR2 LQKENI. J was trimmed by 5 bases and V by 8 bases; bases with no gene match: 5. CDR3 amino acids: CASRQGANTGELFF. CDR3 DNA sequence: TGTGCCAGCCGACAGGGGGCTAATACCGGGGAGCTGTTTTTT.

This sequence joins TRBV2 and TRBJ1-2; D may be TRBD1 (5 bases). This CDR3 has 12 amino acids. Trimming cost V 3 bases and J 5 bases, with 7 bases left between them. CDR1 and CDR2 (germline): SNHLY, FYNNEI. CDR3 amino acids: CASSEGGYGYTF. The CDR3 DNA reads as TGTGCCAGCAGTGAGGGGGGGTATGGCTACACCTTC.

The chain is built from TRBV7-6 and TRBJ2-5; no clear D gene. Germline assignment: CDR1 SGHVS and CDR2 FNYEAQ. The CDR3 has 14 amino acids. The ends were cut back, 5 bases at V and 0 bases at J, with 10 bases in the middle. The CDR3 nucleotides are TGTGCCAGCAGCCTCCTAGTGTACCAAGAGACCCAGTACTTC. This gives the protein CASSLLVYQETQYF.

The CDR3 is CASGRAEAFF. The CDR3 coding sequence is TGTGCCAGCGGGAGGGCTGAAGCTTTCTTT. The V and J genes are TRBV27 and TRBJ1-1; D unclear. The CDR3 covers 10 residues. Germline CDR1 MNHEY, CDR2 SMNVEV (reference sequence). Trimming took 8 bases from V and 6 from J, leaving 7 bases between them.

The chain employs TRBV6-4 and TRBJ2-3, with 13 positions matching TRBD2. The CDR3 is made up of 15 amino acids. Germline CDR1 is MRHNA and CDR2 is SNTAGT. Trimming removed 3 bases from V and 4 bases from J; junction bases left unmatched: 1. The CDR3 loop is CASSELAGGPDTQYF. The CDR3 region has the DNA TGTGCCAGCAGTGAACTAGCGGGGGGGCCAGATACGCAGTATTTT.

CDR3 sequence: CASSQTGAKNIQYF. The CDR3 bases are TGCGCCAGCAGCCAGACAGGAGCCAAAAACATTCAGTACTTC. The chain has TRBV4-1 and TRBJ2-4; maybe TRBD1 (6 bases). Germline CDR1 reads MGHRA; CDR2 reads YSYEKL. Trimming cost V 3 bases and J 0 bases, with 6 bases left between them. The CDR3 is 14 amino acids.

The chain links TRBV21-1 to TRBJ2-5; the D call of TRBD2 is as the table states it, not checked on the DNA. TRBV21-1 represents a pseudogene. The CDR3 has 13 residues. The CDR3, as DNA: TGTGCCAGCAGCACGGGAAATCAGAAGACCCAGTACTTC. Translating gives CASSTGNQKTQYF.

The CDR3 spells CASSLVWASEEGKTQYF. The CDR3 nucleotides are TGTGCCAGCAGCCTCGTCTGGGCTAGCGAGGAGGGAAAGACCCAGTACTTC. The J gene is TRBJ2-5, the V gene TRBV7-9; D perhaps matches TRBD2 (6 bases). V was clipped by 5 bases and J by 6 bases, with 25 bases between them. This CDR3 has 17 residues. CDR1 is SEHNR and CDR2 is FQNEAQ in the germline V gene (reference sequence).

This clone was recorded at least ten times. The gene calls are TRBV6-4 and TRBJ1-2; 8 bases match TRBD1. This CDR3 is 16 amino acids long. Germline values: CDR1 MRHNA, CDR2 SNTAGT. V lost 0 bases, J lost 2 bases, and 5 bases stayed unmatched. The CDR3 DNA follows: TGTGCCAGCAGTGACTCGAACAGGGGGAAGAACTATGGCTACACCTTC. Translated: CASSDSNRGKNYGYTF.

The rearrangement uses TRBV28 and TRBJ2-5, with 9 nucleotides matching TRBD1. Germline-derived CDR1 and CDR2 are MDHEN and SYDVKM. This CDR3 has 15 residues. With V trimmed by 3 bases and J by 7 bases, 9 bases remained unmatched. The CDR3 DNA follows: TGTGCCAGCAGTTTTGGTGGGACAGGGACCCCGACCCAGTACTTC. The encoded protein is CASSFGGTGTPTQYF.

The chain employs TRBV4-3 and TRBJ1-4; D ambiguous. Germline CDR1 reads LGHNA; CDR2 reads YSLEER. The CDR3 runs 14 residues. Trimming pared 1 base from V and 11 bases from J, leaving 14 bases between. The chain's CDR3 is CASSQAIEAGKLFF. The CDR3 nucleotides are TGCGCCAGCAGCCAAGCCATCGAGGCTGGGAAACTGTTTTTT.

V and J are TRBV5-6 and TRBJ2-3; 8 positions agree with TRBD2. There are 15 residues in the CDR3. Germline CDR1 reads SGHDT; CDR2 reads YYEEEE. J lost 4 bases, V lost 6 bases, and 10 bases had no gene match. CDR3 residues: CASTLGGGLSDTQYF. CDR3 sequence (DNA): TGTGCCAGCACCCTTGGCGGGGGGCTGTCAGATACGCAGTATTTT. Full variable domain (outside the CDR3, taken from reference TRBV5-6 and TRBJ2-3): DAGVTQSPTHLIKTRGQQVTLRCSPKSGHDTVSWYQQALGQGPQFIFQYYEEEERQRGNFPDRFSGHQFPNYSSELNVNALLLGDSALYLCASTLGGGLSDTQYFGPGTRLTVL.

The genes are TRBV6-1 and TRBJ1-5; 7 nucleotides match TRBD1. Germline-derived CDR1 and CDR2 are MNHNS and SASEGT. The CDR3 is 15 residues long. The V segment lost 6 bases and the J segment 5 bases; nucleotides outside the gene matches: 10. CDR3 loop: CASRTNRDRYQPQHF. The DNA for the CDR3 is TGTGCCAGCAGAACGAACCGGGACAGATATCAGCCCCAGCATTTT.

CDR3: CASSTPASGGAFYEQYF. The CDR3 nucleotides read TGTGCCAGCAGTACCCCCGCTAGCGGGGGGGCATTCTACGAGCAGTACTTC. The chain joins TRBV28 to TRBJ2-7; TRBD2 aligns across 12 bases. With V trimmed by 5 bases and J by 3 bases, 11 bases remained unmatched. The CDR3 is made up of 17 amino acids. CDR1 and CDR2 from the germline V gene are MDHEN and SYDVKM.

The CDR3 spells CASSLTVSYEQYF. DNA for the CDR3: TGCGCCAGCAGCTTGACAGTATCCTACGAGCAGTACTTC. J is TRBJ2-7 and V is TRBV5-1; D not resolved. Germline loops: CDR1 SGHRS, CDR2 YFSETQ. The CDR3 covers 13 residues. V was cut by 1 base and J by 1 base, with 6 bases left in between.

J is TRBJ1-2 and V is TRBV6-5; 7 bases are shared with TRBD1. The length of the CDR3 is 14 residues. V gave up 8 bases and J gave up 4 bases; unmatched junction bases: 10. Germline loops: CDR1 MNHEY, CDR2 SVGAGI. The chain's CDR3 is CASSPPGQVYGYTF. For the CDR3, the DNA is TGTGCCAGCTCGCCCCCAGGACAGGTCTATGGCTACACCTTC.

The table lists this clone with a few counts. V is TRBV5-1 and J is TRBJ1-4; no clear D. The CDR3 is made up of 17 amino acids. Germline V gives CDR1 SGHRS, CDR2 YFSETQ. Trimming removed 0 bases from V and 2 bases from J, with 14 bases in between. Written as DNA, the CDR3 is TGCGCCAGCAGCTTGGTGTTGGGCGGGAGTACTAATGAAAAACTGTTTTTT. It codes for CASSLVLGGSTNEKLFF.

This clone is medium-sized within its sample. The rearrangement joins TRBV7-9 to TRBJ1-5; 7 nucleotides match TRBD1. V lost 8 bases, J lost 5 bases, and 6 bases stayed unmatched. The CDR3 covers 13 residues. Germline V lookup: CDR1 SEHNR, CDR2 FQNEAQ (reference sequence). The CDR3 coding sequence is TGTGCCAGCTCGGGACAGCCGGATCAGCCCCAGCATTTT. This sequence encodes CASSGQPDQPQHF. Drawing the rest from reference TRBV7-9 and TRBJ1-5, the complete variable domain is DTGVSQNPRHKITKRGQNVTFRCDPISEHNRLYWYRQTLGQGPEFLTYFQNEAQLEKSRLLSDRFSAERPKGSFSTLEIQRTEQGDSAMYLCASSGQPDQPQHFGDGTRLSIL.

This clone came up a few times. The chain is built from TRBV27 and TRBJ1-5; D call uncertain. The germline CDR1 and CDR2 sequences are MNHEY and SMNVEV (reference sequence). The germline V and J ends were trimmed by 6 bases and 3 bases, with 12 bases remaining between them. The CDR3 sequence is 14 residues long. In DNA form, the CDR3 reads TGTGCCAGCAGCCAGGAAGGTTACAATCAGCCCCAGCATTTT. It translates to CASSQEGYNQPQHF.

In the case of this clone: The sample contains more than one DNA sequence encoding this CDR3. The chain joins TRBV30 to TRBJ1-3; D ambiguous. The CDR3 runs 14 residues. Trimming cost V 0 bases and J 1 base, with 7 bases left between them. Per germline, CDR1 GTSNPN and CDR2 SVGIG (reference sequence). The CDR3 coding sequence is TGTGCCTGGAGTGTACGAGGTTCTGGAAACACCATATATTTT. This gives the protein CAWSVRGSGNTIYF.